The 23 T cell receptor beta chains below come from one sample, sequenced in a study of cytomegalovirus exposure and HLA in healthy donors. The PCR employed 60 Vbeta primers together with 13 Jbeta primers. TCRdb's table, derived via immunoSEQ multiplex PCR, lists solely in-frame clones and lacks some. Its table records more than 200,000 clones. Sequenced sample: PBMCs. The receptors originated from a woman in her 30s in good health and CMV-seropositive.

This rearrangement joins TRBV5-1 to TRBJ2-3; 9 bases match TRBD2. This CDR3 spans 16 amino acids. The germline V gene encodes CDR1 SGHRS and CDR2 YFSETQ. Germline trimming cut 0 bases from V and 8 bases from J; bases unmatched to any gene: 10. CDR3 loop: CASSLVAGGPETTQYF. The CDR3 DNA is TGCGCCAGCAGCTTGGTTGCGGGGGGGCCCGAGACTACGCAGTATTTT.

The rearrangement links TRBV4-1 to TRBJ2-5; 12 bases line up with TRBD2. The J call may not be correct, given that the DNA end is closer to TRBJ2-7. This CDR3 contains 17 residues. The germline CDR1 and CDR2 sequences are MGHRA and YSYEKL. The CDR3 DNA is TGCGCCAGCAGCCAAGATCGGACTAGCGGGAAACCCTACGAGCAGTACTTC. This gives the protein CASSQDRTSGKPYEQYF.

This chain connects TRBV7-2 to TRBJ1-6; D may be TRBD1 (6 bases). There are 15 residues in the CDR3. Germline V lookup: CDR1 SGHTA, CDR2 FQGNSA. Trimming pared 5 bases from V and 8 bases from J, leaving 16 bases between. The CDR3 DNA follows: TGTGCCAGCAGCCCCTATCAGGGGATGTATTCACCCCTCCACTTT. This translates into CASSPYQGMYSPLHF.

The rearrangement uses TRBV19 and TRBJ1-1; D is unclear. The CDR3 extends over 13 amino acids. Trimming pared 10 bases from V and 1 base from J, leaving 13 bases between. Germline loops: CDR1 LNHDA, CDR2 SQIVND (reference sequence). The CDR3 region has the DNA TGTGCCACCGCGACTTACGAGAACACTGAAGCTTTCTTT. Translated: CATATYENTEAFF.

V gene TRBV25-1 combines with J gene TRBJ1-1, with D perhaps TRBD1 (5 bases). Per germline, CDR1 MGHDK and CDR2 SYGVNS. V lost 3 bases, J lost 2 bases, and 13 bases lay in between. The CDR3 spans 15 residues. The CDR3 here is CASSDIGTLNTEAFF. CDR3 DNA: TGTGCCAGCAGTGATATCGGGACTCTCAACACTGAAGCTTTCTTT.

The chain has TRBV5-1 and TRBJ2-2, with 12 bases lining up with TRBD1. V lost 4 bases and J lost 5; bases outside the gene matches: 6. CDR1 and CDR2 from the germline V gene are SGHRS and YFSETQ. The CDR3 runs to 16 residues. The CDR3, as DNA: TGCGCCAGCAGCCAACCGGGACAGGGGGCGACCGGGGAGCTGTTTTTT. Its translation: CASSQPGQGATGELFF.

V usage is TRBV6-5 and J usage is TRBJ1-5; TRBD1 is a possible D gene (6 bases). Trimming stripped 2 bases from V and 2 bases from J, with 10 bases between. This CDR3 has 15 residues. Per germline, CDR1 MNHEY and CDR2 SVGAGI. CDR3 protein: CASSYAQGGNQPQHF. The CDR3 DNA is TGTGCCAGCAGTTACGCACAGGGTGGCAATCAGCCCCAGCATTTT.

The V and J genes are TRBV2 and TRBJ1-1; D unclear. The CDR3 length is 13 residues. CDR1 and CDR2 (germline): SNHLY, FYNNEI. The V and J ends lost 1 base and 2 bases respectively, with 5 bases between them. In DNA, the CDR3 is TGTGCCAGCAGTGAAGAAAGCAACACTGAAGCTTTCTTT. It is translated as CASSEESNTEAFF.

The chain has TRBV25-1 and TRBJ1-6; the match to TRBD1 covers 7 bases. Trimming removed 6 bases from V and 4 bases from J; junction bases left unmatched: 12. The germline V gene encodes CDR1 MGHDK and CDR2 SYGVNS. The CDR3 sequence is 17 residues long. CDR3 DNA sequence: TGTGCCAGCAGCTCTAACTCAGGGGGAACTTATAATTCACCCCTCCACTTT. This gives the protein CASSSNSGGTYNSPLHF.

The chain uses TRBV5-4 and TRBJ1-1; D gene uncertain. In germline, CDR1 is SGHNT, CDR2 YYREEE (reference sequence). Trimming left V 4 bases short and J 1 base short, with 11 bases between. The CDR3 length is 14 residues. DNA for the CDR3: TGTGCCAGCAGCCCAGAGGGTGCGAACACTGAAGCTTTCTTT. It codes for CASSPEGANTEAFF.

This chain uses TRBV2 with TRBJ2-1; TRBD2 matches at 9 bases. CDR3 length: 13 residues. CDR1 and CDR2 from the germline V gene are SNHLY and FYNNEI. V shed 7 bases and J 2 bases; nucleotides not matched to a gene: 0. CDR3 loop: CASTSGTYNEQFF. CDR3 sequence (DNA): TGTGCCAGCACTAGCGGGACCTACAATGAGCAGTTCTTC. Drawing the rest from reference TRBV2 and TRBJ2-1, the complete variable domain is EPEVTQTPSHQVTQMGQEVILRCVPISNHLYFYWYRQILGQKVEFLVSFYNNEISEKSEIFDDQFSVERPDGSNFTLKIRSTKLEDSAMYFCASTSGTYNEQFFGPGTRLTVL.

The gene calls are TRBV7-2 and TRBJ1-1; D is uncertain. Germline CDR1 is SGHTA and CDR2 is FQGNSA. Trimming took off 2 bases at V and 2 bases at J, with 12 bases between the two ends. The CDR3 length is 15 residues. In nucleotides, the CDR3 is TGTGCCAGCAGCTTAAGCGGCGGCCCTAACACTGAAGCTTTCTTT. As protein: CASSLSGGPNTEAFF. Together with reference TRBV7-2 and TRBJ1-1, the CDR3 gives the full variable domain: GAGVSQSPSNKVTEKGKDVELRCDPISGHTALYWYRQSLGQGLEFLIYFQGNSAPDKSGLPSDRFSAERTGGSVSTLTIQRTQQEDSAVYLCASSLSGGPNTEAFFGQGTRLTVV.

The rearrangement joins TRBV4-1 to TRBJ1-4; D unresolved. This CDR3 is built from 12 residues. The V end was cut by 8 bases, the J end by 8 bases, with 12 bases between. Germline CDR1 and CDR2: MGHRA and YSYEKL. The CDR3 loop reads CASSDTGEKLFF. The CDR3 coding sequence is TGCGCCAGCTCGGATACGGGGGAAAAACTGTTTTTT.

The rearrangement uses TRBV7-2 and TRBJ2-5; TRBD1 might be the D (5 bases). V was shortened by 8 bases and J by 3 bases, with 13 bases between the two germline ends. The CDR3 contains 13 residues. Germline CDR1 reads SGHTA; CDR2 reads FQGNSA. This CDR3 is CASARIREETQYF. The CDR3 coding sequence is TGTGCCAGCGCCCGTATCAGGGAAGAGACCCAGTACTTC. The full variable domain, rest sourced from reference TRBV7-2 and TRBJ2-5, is GAGVSQSPSNKVTEKGKDVELRCDPISGHTALYWYRQSLGQGLEFLIYFQGNSAPDKSGLPSDRFSAERTGGSVSTLTIQRTQQEDSAVYLCASARIREETQYFGPGTRLLVL.

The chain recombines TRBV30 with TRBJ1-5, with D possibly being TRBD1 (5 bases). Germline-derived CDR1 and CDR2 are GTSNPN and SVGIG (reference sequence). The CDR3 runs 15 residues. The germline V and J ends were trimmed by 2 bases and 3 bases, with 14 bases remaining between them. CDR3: CAWSFERGNNQPQHF. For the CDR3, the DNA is TGTGCCTGGAGTTTTGAAAGGGGAAACAATCAGCCCCAGCATTTT.

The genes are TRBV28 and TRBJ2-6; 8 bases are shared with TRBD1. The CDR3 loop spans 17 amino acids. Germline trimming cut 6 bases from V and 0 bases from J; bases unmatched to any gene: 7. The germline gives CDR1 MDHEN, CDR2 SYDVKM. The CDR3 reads CASRGQEKASGANVLTF. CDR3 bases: TGTGCCAGCAGGGGACAGGAGAAAGCCTCTGGGGCCAACGTCCTGACTTTC. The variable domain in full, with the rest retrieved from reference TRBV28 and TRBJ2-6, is DVKVTQSSRYLVKRTGEKVFLECVQDMDHENMFWYRQDPGLGLRLIYFSYDVKMKEKGDIPEGYSVSREKKERFSLILESASTNQTSMYLCASRGQEKASGANVLTFGAGSRLTVL.

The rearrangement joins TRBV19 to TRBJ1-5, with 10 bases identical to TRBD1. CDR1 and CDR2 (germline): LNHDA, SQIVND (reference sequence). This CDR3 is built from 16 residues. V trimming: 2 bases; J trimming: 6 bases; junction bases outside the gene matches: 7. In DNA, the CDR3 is TGTGCCAGTAGTATACCGGGACAGGGGTCGAGTCAGCCCCAGCATTTT. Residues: CASSIPGQGSSQPQHF.

CDR3 sequence reads: CSVDWGDGYTF. CDR3 sequence (DNA): TGCAGCGTTGACTGGGGGGATGGCTACACCTTC. The V call is TRBV29-1, the J call TRBJ1-2; TRBD1 might be the D (5 bases). The CDR3 contains 11 residues. V was trimmed by 3 bases and J by 6 bases, leaving 8 bases between them. CDR1 is SQVTM and CDR2 is ANQGSEA in the germline V gene. Full variable domain (rest looked up from reference TRBV29-1 and TRBJ1-2): SAVISQKPSRDICQRGTSLTIQCQVDSQVTMMFWYRQQPGQSLTLIATANQGSEATYESGFVIDKFPISRPNLTFSTLTVSNMSPEDSSIYLCSVDWGDGYTFGSGTRLTVV.

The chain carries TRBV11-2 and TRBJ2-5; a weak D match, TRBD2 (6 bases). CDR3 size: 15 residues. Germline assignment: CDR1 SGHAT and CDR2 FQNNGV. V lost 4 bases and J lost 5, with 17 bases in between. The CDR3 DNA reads TGTGCCAGCAGCTCCTTTAGCGGCCCCGGGGAGACCCAGTACTTC. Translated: CASSSFSGPGETQYF.

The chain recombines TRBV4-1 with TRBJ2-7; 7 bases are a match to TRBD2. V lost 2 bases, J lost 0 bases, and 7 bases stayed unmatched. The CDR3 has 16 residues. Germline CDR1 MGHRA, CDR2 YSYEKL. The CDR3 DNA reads TGCGCCAGCAGCCAATCCCCAGCGGGGACCTCCTACGAGCAGTACTTC. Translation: CASSQSPAGTSYEQYF.

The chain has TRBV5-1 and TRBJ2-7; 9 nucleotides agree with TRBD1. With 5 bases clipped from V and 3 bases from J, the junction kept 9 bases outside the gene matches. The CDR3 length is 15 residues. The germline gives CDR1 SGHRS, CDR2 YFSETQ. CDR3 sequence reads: CASRNAGTGNYEQYF. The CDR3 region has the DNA TGCGCCAGCAGGAATGCCGGGACAGGGAACTACGAGCAGTACTTC.

The CDR3: CASSSDGGAVTGELFF. Written as DNA, the CDR3 is TGTGCCAGCAGTTCCGACGGGGGGGCGGTCACCGGGGAGCTGTTTTTT. The chain joins TRBV9 to TRBJ2-2, with TRBD2 identical over 8 bases. The CDR3 consists of 16 residues. With 5 bases clipped from V and 4 bases from J, the junction kept 10 bases outside the gene matches. Germline CDR1 reads SGDLS; CDR2 reads YYNGEE.

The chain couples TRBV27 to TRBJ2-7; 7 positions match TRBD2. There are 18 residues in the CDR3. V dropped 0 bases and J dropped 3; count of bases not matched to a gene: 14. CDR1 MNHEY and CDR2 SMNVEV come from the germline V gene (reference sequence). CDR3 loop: CASSLSIQTSTHVYEQYF. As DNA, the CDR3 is TGTGCCAGCAGTTTATCAATACAGACTAGCACGCATGTCTACGAGCAGTACTTC.